Presented here are 24 T cell receptor beta chains from one specimen sequenced in a study of blood T cell repertoires in COVID-19. The method was immunoSEQ multiplex PCR; TCRdb's version includes in-frame clones alone and lacks a portion of them. Among 200,000 to 300,000 clones, under 90% were seen once, and the ten largest hold around 4.2%. Sequenced: peripheral blood. Source of these receptors: a man aged 60 to 69 with acute or convalescent COVID-19.

The sample holds one count of this clone. The chain carries TRBV7-9 and TRBJ1-3; no definite D call. Germline V gene sequence: CDR1 SEHNR, CDR2 FQNEAQ (reference sequence). CDR3 size: 12 residues. The V end lost 5 bases, the J end lost 4 bases, and 6 bases lay between the germline ends. The CDR3 loop is CASSRAGNTIYF. In DNA form, the CDR3 reads TGTGCCAGCAGCCGAGCAGGAAACACCATATATTTT.

The V gene is TRBV2, the J gene TRBJ1-4; 9 bases map to TRBD1. The CDR3 is made up of 15 amino acids. Trimming took 3 bases from V and 7 from J; bases not matched to a gene: 6. Germline V CDR1 and CDR2: SNHLY, FYNNEI. CDR3 DNA: TGTGCCAGCAGTGACTTGGGACAGGGACGTGAAAAACTGTTTTTT. Amino acids: CASSDLGQGREKLFF.

This clone was seen only once. The chain uses TRBV25-1 and TRBJ1-2; 12 positions agree with TRBD1. Germline V gene data show CDR1 as MGHDK and CDR2 as SYGVNS. The CDR3 extends over 14 amino acids. Trimming at V came to 7 bases and at J to 8 bases, leaving 8 bases not matched to a gene. The CDR3: CASTKGQGAEGYTF. The CDR3 DNA is TGTGCCAGCACTAAGGGACAGGGGGCTGAAGGCTACACCTTC.

The chain carries TRBV19 and TRBJ2-7, with TRBD1 matching over 8 bases. The CDR3 is 14 residues long. The ends lost 3 bases at V and 3 bases at J; junction bases unmatched: 4. The germline CDR1 and CDR2 sequences are LNHDA and SQIVND (reference sequence). CDR3 sequence reads: CASSIDDRGYEQYF. In nucleotides, the CDR3 is TGTGCCAGTAGTATCGACGACAGGGGCTACGAGCAGTACTTC.

This sequence joins TRBV6-2 or TRBV6-3 and TRBJ2-7; D gene uncertain. The germline CDR1 and CDR2 sequences are MNHEY and SVGEGT. V lost 5 bases to trimming and J lost 3 bases, with 8 bases between them. The CDR3 runs 12 residues. CDR3 in DNA: TGTGCCAGCAGTGCCTCGGGCTACGAGCAGTACTTC. Translating gives CASSASGYEQYF.

The CDR3 DNA reads as TGTGCCAGCAGCACAAGGAAGGCCGACAGGGGGCTTAACTATGGCTACACCTTC. Residues: CASSTRKADRGLNYGYTF. This sequence joins TRBV5-4 and TRBJ1-2, with 10 nucleotides matching TRBD1. The CDR3 spans 18 residues. The J segment lost 1 base and the V segment lost 4 bases, leaving 13 bases of the junction unmatched. The V gene's germline CDR1 is SGHNT and CDR2 YYREEE (reference sequence). Full variable domain (missing parts from reference TRBV5-4 and TRBJ1-2): ETGVTQSPTHLIKTRGQQVTLRCSSQSGHNTVSWYQQALGQGPQFIFQYYREEENGRGNFPPRFSGLQFPNYSSELNVNALELDDSALYLCASSTRKADRGLNYGYTFGSGTRLTVV.

This clone occurred a few times. CDR3: CASSSHFYGYTF. The CDR3 nucleotides read TGTGCCAGCAGTTCGCACTTCTATGGCTACACCTTC. The gene calls are TRBV25-1 and TRBJ1-2; D is unclear. The germline gives CDR1 MGHDK, CDR2 SYGVNS. V lost 5 bases, J lost 4 bases, and 8 bases lay in between. The CDR3 has 12 residues.

This rearrangement joins TRBV6-5 to TRBJ1-1; maybe TRBD1 (5 bases). Trimming removed 3 bases at V and 6 bases at J, with 20 bases between. This CDR3 is 16 amino acids long. The germline V gene has CDR1 MNHEY and CDR2 SVGAGI. The CDR3 region is CASSYRWFDRPSEAFF. In nucleotides, the CDR3 is TGTGCCAGCAGTTATCGGTGGTTCGACAGACCCTCTGAAGCTTTCTTT.

The chain is built from TRBV7-8 and TRBJ2-7; D gene ambiguous. The CDR3 covers 13 residues. V was cut by 0 bases and J by 2 bases, with 5 bases left in between. Germline V gene data show CDR1 as SGHVS and CDR2 as FQNEAQ. CDR3 nucleotide sequence: TGTGCCAGCAGCTTAGCGTCAGCCTACGAGCAGTACTTC. It codes for CASSLASAYEQYF.

The J gene is TRBJ1-1, the V gene TRBV18; tentative D call: TRBD1 (5 bases). The ends were cut back, 2 bases at V and 1 base at J, with 11 bases in the middle. Germline V gene data show CDR1 as KGHSH and CDR2 as LQKENI. The CDR3 covers 15 residues. This CDR3 is CASSPNRQGNTEAFF. CDR3 nucleotide sequence: TGTGCCAGCTCACCAAACCGGCAGGGGAACACTGAAGCTTTCTTT.

The V gene is TRBV5-6, the J gene TRBJ2-7; 9 nucleotides align to TRBD1. The CDR3 runs 15 residues. Looked up from germline, CDR1 is SGHDT and CDR2 is YYEEEE. V shed 3 bases and J 5 bases; nucleotides not matched to a gene: 9. CDR3 coding DNA: TGTGCCAGCAGCTCACCGGGACAGGGTTATAACGAGCAGTACTTC. Its protein is CASSSPGQGYNEQYF.

This chain joins TRBV7-9 and TRBJ1-1, with 7 nucleotides matching TRBD1. The CDR3 spans 16 residues. J gave up 6 bases and V 5 bases, and 15 bases lay outside the gene matches. CDR1 SEHNR and CDR2 FQNEAQ come from the germline V gene (reference sequence). The CDR3 loop is CASSPPWGQPDAEAFF. CDR3 bases: TGTGCCAGCAGCCCCCCTTGGGGACAGCCAGATGCTGAAGCTTTCTTT. The full variable domain, in which reference TRBV7-9 and TRBJ1-1 provide the parts outside the CDR3, is DTGVSQNPRHKITKRGQNVTFRCDPISEHNRLYWYRQTLGQGPEFLTYFQNEAQLEKSRLLSDRFSAERPKGSFSTLEIQRTEQGDSAMYLCASSPPWGQPDAEAFFGQGTRLTVV.

The rearrangement links TRBV27 to TRBJ2-5; TRBD2 agrees at 7 bases. Trimming removed 5 bases from V and 5 bases from J; junction bases left unmatched: 11. The CDR3 extends over 15 amino acids. Germline V gene sequence: CDR1 MNHEY, CDR2 SMNVEV (reference sequence). CDR3 DNA sequence: TGTGCCAGCAGTCCCCGACTAGCAGGTGCGGAGACCCAGTACTTC. It codes for CASSPRLAGAETQYF.

This rearrangement joins TRBV10-2 to TRBJ2-7; unclear D gene. The CDR3 length is 13 residues. Between the trimmed V and J ends, which lost 4 bases and 1 base, there was a span of 8 bases. Germline V gene sequence: CDR1 WSHSY, CDR2 SAAADI. CDR3 coding DNA: TGCGCCAGCAGTGTATCCTTATCCTACGAGCAGTACTTC. Its protein product is CASSVSLSYEQYF.

The rearrangement links TRBV7-9 to TRBJ2-5, with D perhaps TRBD2 (5 bases). V was clipped by 4 bases and J by 3 bases, with 6 bases between them. The length of the CDR3 is 12 residues. The germline V gene encodes CDR1 SEHNR and CDR2 FQNEAQ (reference sequence). CDR3 loop: CASSWTEETQYF. The CDR3 nucleotides read TGTGCCAGCAGCTGGACTGAAGAGACCCAGTACTTC.

This clone was detected a few times. The V call is TRBV3-1 (or the pseudogene TRBV3-2), the J call TRBJ2-5, with 7 bases matching TRBD2. The CDR3 covers 13 residues. Germline CDR1 reads LGHDT; CDR2 reads YNNKEL (reference sequence). V shed 3 bases, J shed 7 bases, and the junction held 5 bases outside the gene matches. The CDR3 bases are TGTGCCAGCAGCCAGCGGGGGAGGGGGACCCAGTACTTC. Amino acids: CASSQRGRGTQYF.

The chain links TRBV6-5 to TRBJ2-6, with D tentatively TRBD1 (5 bases). Germline loops: CDR1 MNHEY, CDR2 SVGAGI. V lost 6 bases and J 0 bases, leaving 9 bases between the germline ends. The CDR3 is 15 amino acids. For the CDR3, the DNA is TGTGCCAGCAGGCAGGGTTACTCTGGGGCCAACGTCCTGACTTTC. Translated, it gives CASRQGYSGANVLTF.

The chain combines TRBV5-6 with TRBJ2-1, with D unclear. The CDR3 loop spans 17 amino acids. The germline V and J ends were trimmed by 0 bases and 0 bases, with 13 bases remaining between them. Germline CDR1 reads SGHDT; CDR2 reads YYEEEE. CDR3 in DNA: TGTGCCAGCAGCTTGGAAAGCTATAGCTACTCCTACAATGAGCAGTTCTTC. Its translation is CASSLESYSYSYNEQFF.

This rearrangement joins TRBV18 to TRBJ2-3; maybe TRBD2 (5 bases). The CDR3 covers 15 residues. Germline CDR1 and CDR2: KGHSH and LQKENI. The V gene lost 4 bases and the J gene lost 3 bases, with 14 bases spanning the gap. The CDR3 reads CASSQLREATDTQYF. Written as DNA, the CDR3 is TGTGCCAGCTCACAACTACGGGAAGCTACAGATACGCAGTATTTT.

This clone turned up a few times. This chain links TRBV4-1 with TRBJ1-1; TRBD1 might be the D (6 bases). Trimming left V 6 bases short and J 1 base short, with 15 bases between. The CDR3 spans 15 residues. The V gene's germline CDR1 is MGHRA and CDR2 YSYEKL. The CDR3 is CASRGSQGGNTEAFF. In DNA, the CDR3 is TGCGCCAGCAGAGGTTCACAGGGTGGGAACACTGAAGCTTTCTTT.

This rearrangement joins TRBV30 to TRBJ2-5, with a tentative D call TRBD1 (5 bases). CDR3 length: 17 amino acids. V was shortened by 3 bases and J by 1 base, with 21 bases between the two germline ends. The germline CDR1 and CDR2 sequences are GTSNPN and SVGIG (reference sequence). The CDR3 here is CAWRGHPKGRRQETQYF. In DNA form, the CDR3 reads TGTGCCTGGAGGGGCCACCCCAAGGGGCGCCGCCAAGAGACCCAGTACTTC.

CDR3 residues: CASSSRTGGFYTGELFF. CDR3 DNA sequence: TGTGCCAGCAGCTCCCGGACAGGGGGCTTCTACACCGGGGAGCTGTTTTTT. The J gene is TRBJ2-2, the V gene TRBV5-6; 11 bases line up with TRBD1. Germline trimming cut 3 bases from V and 3 bases from J; bases unmatched to any gene: 7. CDR3 length equals 17 residues. Looked up from germline, CDR1 is SGHDT and CDR2 is YYEEEE.

This sequence joins TRBV28 and TRBJ2-1; TRBD1 aligns across 8 bases. With 5 bases clipped from V and 3 bases from J, the junction kept 6 bases outside the gene matches. The germline CDR1 and CDR2 sequences are MDHEN and SYDVKM. The CDR3 has 15 amino acids. The CDR3: CASSTYRGDYNEQFF. CDR3 nucleotide sequence: TGTGCCAGCAGTACATACAGGGGGGACTACAATGAGCAGTTCTTC.

Only one count was recorded for this clone. The V and J genes are TRBV5-1 and TRBJ2-5; 8 nucleotides line up with TRBD2. The V and J ends lost 3 bases and 5 bases, in that order; junction bases with no gene match: 6. CDR1 and CDR2 (germline): SGHRS, YFSETQ. The CDR3 runs 14 residues. The CDR3 region has the DNA TGCGCCAGCAGCTCGCGTCCGGGAGGGGAGACCCAGTACTTC. The encoded protein is CASSSRPGGETQYF.